The 20 T cell receptor beta chains below were found in one sample sequenced in a study of PD-1 blockade in classical Hodgkin lymphoma. Only in-frame clones appear in the TCRdb table, and some are missing; sequencing was by immunoSEQ multiplex PCR. The table has about 49,000 clones, around 87% seen once. Described time point: cycle 4 day 1 (C4D1), after five to seven weeks of nivolumab. Brentuximab vedotin exposure varied among the patients, all of whom had relapsed after autologous stem cell transplantation. The starting material was peripheral blood mononuclear cells (PBMCs), obtained before the fourth cycle of nivolumab. These receptors all stem from a human donor with classical Hodgkin lymphoma.

This chain uses TRBV2 with TRBJ2-1; D possibly matches TRBD1 or TRBD2 (5 bases each). V was clipped by 7 bases and J by 2 bases, with 9 bases between them. CDR1 is SNHLY and CDR2 is FYNNEI in the germline V gene. The CDR3 loop spans 13 amino acids. DNA for the CDR3: TGTGCCAGCAATACGGGGCCCTACAATGAGCAGTTCTTC. This codes for CASNTGPYNEQFF.

This clone was seen more than once but under ten times. The J gene is TRBJ1-2, the V gene TRBV2; possibly TRBD1 for D (5 bases). This CDR3 region has 13 residues. Germline lookup yields CDR1 SNHLY and CDR2 FYNNEI. Deletions cut 5 bases from V and 3 bases from J, with 10 bases between. The CDR3 DNA reads as TGTGCCAGCAGTTCAGGGAGGGACTATGGCTACACCTTC. It specifies CASSSGRDYGYTF.

DNA of the CDR3: TGTGCCAGCAGTTGGACGGCGGGGGGCAACGAGCAGTACTTC. It yields the protein CASSWTAGGNEQYF. The chain is built from TRBV28 and TRBJ2-7, with 8 bases lining up with TRBD2. The V and J ends lost 4 bases and 5 bases, in that order; junction bases with no gene match: 7. Germline lookup yields CDR1 MDHEN and CDR2 SYDVKM. The CDR3 consists of 14 residues.

The J gene is TRBJ1-6, the V gene TRBV18, with a possible D match to TRBD1 (6 bases). Per the germline V gene, CDR1 is KGHSH and CDR2 is LQKENI. Trimming removed 4 bases at V and 0 bases at J, with 10 bases between. This CDR3 contains 16 residues. The chain's CDR3 is CASSRQDSSYNSPLHF. CDR3 DNA sequence: TGTGCCAGCTCACGGCAGGACAGCTCCTATAATTCACCCCTCCACTTT.

The chain combines TRBV29-1 with TRBJ2-5; D remains unclear. The germline V gene has CDR1 SQVTM and CDR2 ANQGSEA. Deletions cut 4 bases from V and 4 bases from J, with 10 bases between. This CDR3 comprises 12 residues. The CDR3: CSVGLGRETQYF. The DNA of the CDR3 is TGCAGCGTTGGACTGGGCAGAGAGACCCAGTACTTC. Using reference TRBV29-1 and TRBJ2-5 for the parts outside the CDR3, the full variable domain is SAVISQKPSRDICQRGTSLTIQCQVDSQVTMMFWYRQQPGQSLTLIATANQGSEATYESGFVIDKFPISRPNLTFSTLTVSNMSPEDSSIYLCSVGLGRETQYFGPGTRLLVL.

The chain has TRBV15 and TRBJ1-1, with a possible D match to TRBD1 (6 bases). Germline CDR1 and CDR2: LNHNV and YYDKDF (reference sequence). The CDR3 is 14 amino acids. V was pared by 3 bases and J by 7 bases, with 15 bases between. CDR3 sequence (DNA): TGTGCCACCAGCAGTGGAGACAGGACCCTTGAAGCTTTCTTT. Protein sequence: CATSSGDRTLEAFF.

V is TRBV9 and J is TRBJ2-7; 14 bases agree with TRBD2. The V segment lost 3 bases and the J segment 2 bases; nucleotides outside the gene matches: 10. Germline V gene sequence: CDR1 SGDLS, CDR2 YYNGEE. CDR3 length equals 18 residues. The CDR3 spells CASSGGLAGGKWAYEQYF. The CDR3 coding sequence is TGTGCCAGCAGCGGAGGACTAGCGGGAGGAAAGTGGGCCTACGAGCAGTACTTC.

The chain combines TRBV4-1 with TRBJ2-3; no definite D call. This CDR3 spans 14 amino acids. Germline V gene data show CDR1 as MGHRA and CDR2 as YSYEKL. Trimming took 0 bases from V and 1 from J, leaving 5 bases between them. The CDR3 DNA follows: TGCGCCAGCAGCCAAGATTTGCGCACAGATACGCAGTATTTT. Protein product: CASSQDLRTDTQYF.

The V and J genes are TRBV30 and TRBJ1-2; D unclear. Per germline, CDR1 GTSNPN and CDR2 SVGIG (reference sequence). Trimming took 4 bases from V and 5 from J, leaving 8 bases between them. This CDR3 is 11 amino acids long. The CDR3 sequence: CAWINPYGYTF. DNA for the CDR3: TGTGCCTGGATAAACCCTTATGGCTACACCTTC.

The V call is TRBV11-3, the J call TRBJ2-3; 8 bases are a match to TRBD2. In germline, CDR1 is SGHNT, CDR2 YENEEA. This CDR3 region has 19 residues. Trimming took 5 bases from V and 2 from J; bases not matched to a gene: 18. DNA for the CDR3: TGTGCCAGCAGCGTTGATCACGGGAGGGCCGAGATTGTCACAGATACGCAGTATTTT. Translated, it gives CASSVDHGRAEIVTDTQYF. The full variable domain, its missing parts supplied by reference TRBV11-3 and TRBJ2-3, is EAGVVQSPRYKIIEKKQPVAFWCNPISGHNTLYWYLQNLGQGPELLIRYENEEAVDDSQLPKDRFSAERLKGVDSTLKIQPAELGDSAVYLCASSVDHGRAEIVTDTQYFGPGTRLTVL.

This clone was counted only a few times. This chain joins TRBV2 and TRBJ1-1; D not resolved. Trimming removed 6 bases at V and 8 bases at J, with 16 bases between. This CDR3 has 13 residues. Germline V gene lookup returns CDR1 SNHLY and CDR2 FYNNEI. The CDR3 reads CASSPWSGREAFF. In DNA, the CDR3 is TGTGCCAGCAGCCCCTGGTCGGGCAGGGAAGCTTTCTTT.

V and J are TRBV19 and TRBJ1-3; weak D call: TRBD1 (5 bases). Trimming pared 1 base from V and 0 bases from J, leaving 16 bases between. The CDR3 is made up of 18 amino acids. The germline V gene encodes CDR1 LNHDA and CDR2 SQIVND (reference sequence). This CDR3 is CASSIGGANLLSGNTIYF. The CDR3 DNA follows: TGTGCCAGTAGTATAGGAGGGGCCAACCTCCTCTCTGGAAACACCATATATTTT. The full variable domain, with the rest looked up from reference TRBV19 and TRBJ1-3, is DGGITQSPKYLFRKEGQNVTLSCEQNLNHDAMYWYRQDPGQGLRLIYYSQIVNDFQKGDIAEGYSVSREKKESFPLTVTSAQKNPTAFYLCASSIGGANLLSGNTIYFGEGSWLTVV.

Written as DNA, the CDR3 is TGTGCCAGCAGCTCTACCCTCTCGGTAGCGGGAGGGCCCCTGTACTTC. Residues: CASSSTLSVAGGPLYF. This chain joins TRBV5-4 and TRBJ2-5, with 11 bases aligning to TRBD2. Germline V CDR1 and CDR2: SGHNT, YYREEE (reference sequence). This CDR3 comprises 16 residues. J gave up 13 bases and V 3 bases, and 17 bases lay outside the gene matches. The full variable domain, its missing parts supplied by reference TRBV5-4 and TRBJ2-5, is ETGVTQSPTHLIKTRGQQVTLRCSSQSGHNTVSWYQQALGQGPQFIFQYYREEENGRGNFPPRFSGLQFPNYSSELNVNALELDDSALYLCASSSTLSVAGGPLYFGPGTRLLVL.

CDR3 protein: CASAAGEGSDEQFF. CDR3 bases: TGTGCCAGCGCCGCGGGAGAGGGGAGTGATGAGCAGTTCTTC. This chain joins TRBV6-4 and TRBJ2-1; TRBD2 agrees at 7 bases. CDR1 is MRHNA and CDR2 is SNTAGT in the germline V gene. With V trimmed by 8 bases and J by 8 bases, 12 bases remained unmatched. The CDR3 consists of 14 residues.

J is TRBJ2-7 and V is TRBV27; D not resolved. Looked up from germline, CDR1 is MNHEY and CDR2 is SMNVEV (reference sequence). Trimming cost V 10 bases and J 1 base, with 14 bases left between them. The CDR3 has 13 amino acids. CDR3 protein: CATRTPPSYEQYF. DNA of the CDR3: TGTGCCACCCGGACCCCACCTTCCTACGAGCAGTACTTC.

V gene TRBV19 combines with J gene TRBJ2-5; either TRBD1 or TRBD2 may supply D (5 bases each). V was clipped by 7 bases and J by 5 bases, with 8 bases between them. The CDR3 sequence is 11 residues long. CDR1 is LNHDA, CDR2 SQIVND, per germline (reference sequence). The CDR3 sequence is CASTEGETQYF. As DNA, the CDR3 is TGTGCCAGTACCGAGGGGGAGACCCAGTACTTC.

This chain links TRBV5-1 with TRBJ1-5, with 8 bases fitting TRBD1. In germline, CDR1 is SGHRS, CDR2 YFSETQ. Losses at the gene ends were 4 bases for V and 4 bases for J; bases not matched to a gene: 7. The CDR3 spans 15 residues. In nucleotides, the CDR3 is TGCGCCAGCAGCGTGAGGACAGGGACGAATCAGCCCCAGCATTTT. It encodes CASSVRTGTNQPQHF.

The chain is built from TRBV7-9 and TRBJ2-2; D possibly corresponds to TRBD1 (5 bases). The germline V gene has CDR1 SEHNR and CDR2 FQNEAQ (reference sequence). The CDR3 runs 15 residues. Deletions cut 6 bases from V and 6 bases from J, with 17 bases between. In DNA, the CDR3 is TGTGCCAGCAGTCACCGGGCCCAGGGATCCGGGGAGCTGTTTTTT. Encoded protein: CASSHRAQGSGELFF.

This chain joins TRBV7-3 and TRBJ2-2; D may correspond to TRBD1 or TRBD2 (6 bases each). The CDR3 covers 15 residues. The V gene's germline CDR1 is SGHTA and CDR2 FQGTGA. V lost 1 base, J lost 5 bases, and 11 bases lay in between. The CDR3 bases are TGTGCCAGCAGCTTAAGCAGGGGACTTACCGGGGAGCTGTTTTTT. Encoded protein: CASSLSRGLTGELFF.

The chain combines TRBV29-1 with TRBJ2-5; a possible D gene is TRBD2 (6 bases). There are 13 residues in the CDR3. V was shortened by 3 bases and J by 2 bases, with 10 bases between the two germline ends. Germline V gene data show CDR1 as SQVTM and CDR2 as ANQGSEA. This CDR3 reads CSVERDLQETQYF. The CDR3 DNA follows: TGCAGCGTTGAGCGGGACTTACAAGAGACCCAGTACTTC.